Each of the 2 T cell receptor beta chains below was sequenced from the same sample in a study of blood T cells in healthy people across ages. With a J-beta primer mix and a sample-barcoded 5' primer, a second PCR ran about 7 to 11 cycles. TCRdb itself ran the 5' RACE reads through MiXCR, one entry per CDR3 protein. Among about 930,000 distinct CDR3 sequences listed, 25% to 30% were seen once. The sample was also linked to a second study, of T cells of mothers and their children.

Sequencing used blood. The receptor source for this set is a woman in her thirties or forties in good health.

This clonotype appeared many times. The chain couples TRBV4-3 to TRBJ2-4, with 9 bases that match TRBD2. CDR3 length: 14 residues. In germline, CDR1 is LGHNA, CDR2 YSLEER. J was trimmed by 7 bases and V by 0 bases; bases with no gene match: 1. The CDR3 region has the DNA TGCGCCAGCAGCCAAGATGCGGGGGGGAACATTCAGTACTTC. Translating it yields CASSQDAGGNIQYF.

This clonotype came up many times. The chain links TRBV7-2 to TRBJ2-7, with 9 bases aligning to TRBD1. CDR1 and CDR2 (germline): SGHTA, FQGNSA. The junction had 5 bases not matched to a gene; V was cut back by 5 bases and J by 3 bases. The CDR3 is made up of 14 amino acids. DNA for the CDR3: TGTGCCAGCAGCACCGGGACAGGGCTCTACGAGCAGTACTTC. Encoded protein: CASSTGTGLYEQYF.